Given below is one T cell receptor beta chain in context. These data belong to a study of T cell changes during pregnancy in multiple sclerosis. TCRdb's table, derived via immunoSEQ multiplex PCR, lists solely in-frame clones and lacks some. Among around 68,000 clones listed, 90% to 95% were seen once. Per germline, CDR1 SQVTM and CDR2 ANQGSEA. This CDR3 contains 20 residues. V lost 2 bases, J lost 0 bases, and 18 bases stayed unmatched. The material was peripheral blood, obtained in the third trimester of pregnancy. This clonotype was obtained from a female donor in good health, enrolled as a control in a pregnancy study. The chain has TRBV29-1 and TRBJ2-3, with 9 bases matching TRBD2. DNA for the CDR3: TGCAGCGTTGAAAGGGTCGGGACTAGCAGTACTACGGCGAGCACAGATACGCAGTATTTT. It is translated as CSVERVGTSSTTASTDTQYF.